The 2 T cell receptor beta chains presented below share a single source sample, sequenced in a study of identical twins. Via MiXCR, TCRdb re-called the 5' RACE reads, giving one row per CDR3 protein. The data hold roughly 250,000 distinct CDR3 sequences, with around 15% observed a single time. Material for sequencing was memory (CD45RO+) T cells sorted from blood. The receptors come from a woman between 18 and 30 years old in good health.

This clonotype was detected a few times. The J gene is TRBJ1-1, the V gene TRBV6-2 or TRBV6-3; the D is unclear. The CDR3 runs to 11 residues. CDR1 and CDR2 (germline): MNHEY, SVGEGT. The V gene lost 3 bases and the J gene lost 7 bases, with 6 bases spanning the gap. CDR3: CASSYQVEAFF. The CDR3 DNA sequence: TGTGCCAGCAGTTATCAGGTTGAAGCTTTCTTT.

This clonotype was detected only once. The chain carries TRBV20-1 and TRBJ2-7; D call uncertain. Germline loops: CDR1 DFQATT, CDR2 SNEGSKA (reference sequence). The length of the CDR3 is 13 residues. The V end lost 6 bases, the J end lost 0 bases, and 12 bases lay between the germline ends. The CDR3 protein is CSALLPGSYEQYF. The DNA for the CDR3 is TGCAGTGCCCTTCTGCCGGGCTCCTACGAGCAGTACTTC.